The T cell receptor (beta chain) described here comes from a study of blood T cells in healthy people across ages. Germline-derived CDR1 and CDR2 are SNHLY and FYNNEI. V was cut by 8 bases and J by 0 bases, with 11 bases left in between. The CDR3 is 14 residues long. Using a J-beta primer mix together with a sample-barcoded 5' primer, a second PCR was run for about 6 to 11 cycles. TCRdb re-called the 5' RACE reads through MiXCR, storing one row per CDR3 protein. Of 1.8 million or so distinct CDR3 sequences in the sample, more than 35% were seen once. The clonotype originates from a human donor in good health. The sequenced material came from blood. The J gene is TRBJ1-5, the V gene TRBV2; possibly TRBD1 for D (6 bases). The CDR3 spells CASGGGYSNQPQHF. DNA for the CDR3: TGTGCCAGCGGAGGGGGGTATAGCAATCAGCCCCAGCATTTT.